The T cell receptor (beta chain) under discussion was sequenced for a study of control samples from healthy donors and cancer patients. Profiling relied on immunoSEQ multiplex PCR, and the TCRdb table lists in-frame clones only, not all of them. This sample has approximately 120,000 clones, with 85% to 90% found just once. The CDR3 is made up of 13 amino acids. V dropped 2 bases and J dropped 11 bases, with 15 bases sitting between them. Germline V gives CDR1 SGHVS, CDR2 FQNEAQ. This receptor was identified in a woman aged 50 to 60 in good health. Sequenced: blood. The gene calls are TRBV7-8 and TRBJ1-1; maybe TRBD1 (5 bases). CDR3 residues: CASSLRGAAEAFF. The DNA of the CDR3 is TGTGCCAGCAGCTTACGAGGGGCCGCAGAGGCTTTCTTT.